This is a list of T cell receptor beta chains from one sample in a study of CD8+ T cells in alopecia areata. Assay: immunoSEQ multiplex PCR; the TCRdb copy retains only in-frame clones and omits some. The data hold more than 7,000 clones, with about three quarters observed a single time. Sequenced sample: CD4+ Tregs sorted from blood. Every receptor here comes from a human donor with alopecia areata. CDR3s include the opening cysteine and the closing phenylalanine or tryptophan. Fields, in order: J gene, D gene, CDR3 length, V gene, clone size, CDR3 DNA, CDR3 protein. D genes are given only for firm matches. Expanded clones are given a class, and other clones once, few, many or no size at all.

TRBJ2-1	.	14	TRBV28	.	TGTGCCAGCAGGAAGGGGGACGGACTCAATGAGCAGTTCTTC	CASRKGDGLNEQFF
TRBJ2-2	TRBD2	17	TRBV4-3	.	TGCGCCAGCAGCCAAGCTCTAGCGGCCATTTACACCGGGGAGCTGTTTTTT	CASSQALAAIYTGELFF
TRBJ2-7	.	14	TRBV7-2	.	TGTGCCAGCAGCAAGGGGAGAGCGCTCTACGAGCAGTACTTC	CASSKGRALYEQYF
TRBJ2-7	.	14	TRBV29-1	.	TGCAGCGTTGTGGAGGGGCGCAGCTCCTACGAGCAGTACTTC	CSVVEGRSSYEQYF
TRBJ2-5	TRBD2	15	TRBV5-1	.	TGCGCCAGCAGCACCGGGGGGGCGGCCCCAGAGACCCAGTACTTC	CASSTGGAAPETQYF
TRBJ1-5	.	12	TRBV10-2	.	TGCGCCAGCAGCAGACCCAATCAGCCCCAGCATTTT	CASSRPNQPQHF
TRBJ2-3	TRBD2	15	TRBV6-6	few	TGTGCCAGCAGTCCCGGGACTACCCACACAGATACGCAGTATTTT	CASSPGTTHTDTQYF
TRBJ2-3	.	14	TRBV11-2	once	TGTGCCAGCAGCTTATTCAGAGGCACAGATACGCAGTATTTT	CASSLFRGTDTQYF
TRBJ2-3	.	19	TRBV7-9	.	TGTGCCAGCAGCTTAGATTATTGGGGGATCAGGGAGCGCACAGATACGCAGTATTTT	CASSLDYWGIRERTDTQYF
TRBJ1-5	TRBD1	18	TRBV27	.	TGTGCCAGCAGTTTAGGCGGGACAGCGATTTATAGCAATCAGCCCCAGCATTTT	CASSLGGTAIYSNQPQHF
TRBJ2-7	.	16	TRBV2	.	TGTGCCAGCAGGCGCCTTAAACAGGGTACATCCTACGAGCAGTACTTC	CASRRLKQGTSYEQYF
TRBJ1-5	.	13	TRBV11-2	once	TGTGCCAGCAGCTTTACCAGTGATCAGCCCCAGCATTTT	CASSFTSDQPQHF
TRBJ2-4	.	15	TRBV2	.	TGTGCCAGCAGCGAGCGGCAGCTAGCCAAAAACATTCAGTACTTC	CASSERQLAKNIQYF
TRBJ1-2	TRBD1	17	TRBV5-1	.	TGCGCCAGCAGCTACGGACAGGGGTTCCTTGGGTCGTATGGCTACACCTTC	CASSYGQGFLGSYGYTF
TRBJ2-5	.	17	TRBV4-2	.	TGTGCCAGCAGCCAACTCACCACGGACCCGGCGGGGGAGACCCAGTACTTC	CASSQLTTDPAGETQYF
TRBJ2-6	.	13	TRBV28	.	TGTGCCAGCAGTTTCTCTGGGGCCAACGTCCTGACTTTC	CASSFSGANVLTF
TRBJ2-2	.	17	TRBV18	.	TGTGCCAGCTCACCTTGGCTCGACCTGACAGTCACCGGGGAGCTGTTTTTT	CASSPWLDLTVTGELFF
TRBJ1-1	.	15	TRBV19	once	TGTGCCAGTATTCGGATAGGCAGCTTGAACACTGAAGCTTTCTTT	CASIRIGSLNTEAFF
TRBJ1-1	TRBD1	14	TRBV28	few	TGTGCCAGCAGGGAGGCCAGGGGGCTATTTGAGGCTTTCTTT	CASREARGLFEAFF
TRBJ2-5	.	16	TRBV7-9	.	TGTGCCAGCAGCTTTGTTGTAGGGGTTTTCCAAGAGACCCAGTACTTC	CASSFVVGVFQETQYF
TRBJ1-2	.	16	TRBV7-9	.	TGTGCCAGCAGCCGGAACCTAGTAGGGTTTTCCTATGGCTACACCTTC	CASSRNLVGFSYGYTF
TRBJ2-5	.	14	TRBV5-5	few	TGTGCCAGCAGGAAGGGACGCCAACAAGAGACCCAGTACTTC	CASRKGRQQETQYF
TRBJ2-3	.	14	TRBV4-1	few	TGCGCCAGCAGCCGCCCTCCGAGCACAGATACGCAGTATTTT	CASSRPPSTDTQYF
TRBJ2-7	TRBD2	17	TRBV18	.	TGTGCCAGCTCACGGAACTCGGGACTAGCGGGATCCTACGAGCAGTACTTC	CASSRNSGLAGSYEQYF
TRBJ1-1	.	14	TRBV6-5	.	TGTGCCAGCAGTTTCCAGAAAGGACAAACTGAAGCTTTCTTT	CASSFQKGQTEAFF
TRBJ2-1	.	13	TRBV7-2	.	TGTGCCAGCAGCTTAGGTCCGGACCGCGAGCAGTTCTTC	CASSLGPDREQFF
TRBJ2-1	.	15	TRBV7-2	.	TGTGCCAGCAGCCCGAGGGGGTTCTCCTACAATGAGCAGTTCTTC	CASSPRGFSYNEQFF
TRBJ2-6	.	16	TRBV23-1	.	TGCGCCAGCAGTCAATCAGAGGGGGCTGGGGCCAACGTCCTGACTTTC	CASSQSEGAGANVLTF
TRBJ2-3	TRBD2	17	TRBV2	once	TGTGCCAACAAAGAGCAACCGGCGGGAGCCCTCACAGATACGCAGTATTTT	CANKEQPAGALTDTQYF
TRBJ2-7	.	16	TRBV4-1	.	TGCGCCAGCAGCTCCGGGATCTCCATGGGATCCTACGAGCAGTACTTC	CASSSGISMGSYEQYF
TRBJ2-2	.	16	TRBV12-5	.	TGTGCTAGTGGTTTGAGGGGGTCTGGGTTGACCGGGGAGCTGTTTTTT	CASGLRGSGLTGELFF
TRBJ2-5	TRBD1	15	TRBV27	.	TGTGCCAGCAGTACTGGACAGGGGGCGAAGGAGACCCAGTACTTC	CASSTGQGAKETQYF
TRBJ1-6	.	13	TRBV27	.	TGTGCCAGCAGTTTTCACAGGGACTCACCCCTCCACTTT	CASSFHRDSPLHF
TRBJ2-7	.	20	TRBV5-1	few	TGCGCCAGCAGCTTGGTACCTTGGGGGCACAAAAGAACCCCTCCCTACGAGCAGTACTTC	CASSLVPWGHKRTPPYEQYF
TRBJ1-2	.	14	TRBV7-9	.	TGTGCCAGCAGCTTAGATCGGGCTAACTATGGCTACACCTTC	CASSLDRANYGYTF
TRBJ1-4	.	14	TRBV2	.	TGTGCCAGCAGTGAAAGGGCTTTTAATGAAAAACTGTTTTTT	CASSERAFNEKLFF
TRBJ1-5	TRBD1	15	TRBV5-1	.	TGCGCCAGCAGCGCGGGGGACAGTTACAATCAGCCCCAGCATTTT	CASSAGDSYNQPQHF
TRBJ1-1	.	14	TRBV5-1	.	TGCGCCAGCAGCTTTCAGACGGGAGGGACTGAAGCTTTCTTT	CASSFQTGGTEAFF
TRBJ2-5	.	15	TRBV6-5	once	TGTGCCAGCAGATCGGGACTGGCGGGATTTGGGACCCAGTACTTC	CASRSGLAGFGTQYF
TRBJ1-6	TRBD1	17	TRBV11-2	.	TGTGCCAGCAGCCATGGACAGGGGGCCGAATATAATTCACCCCTCCACTTT	CASSHGQGAEYNSPLHF
TRBJ2-5	.	13	TRBV7-9	.	TGTGCCAGCAGCTTAGCGGGGGCGGAGACCCAGTACTTC	CASSLAGAETQYF
TRBJ2-1	.	14	TRBV5-1	few	TGCGCCAGCAGCTTGGTAGGGGATGACAATGAGCAGTTCTTC	CASSLVGDDNEQFF
TRBJ2-3	TRBD2	17	TRBV5-4	.	TGTGCCAGCAGCTACGGCGGGGGGGCCTCTTTAGCAGATACGCAGTATTTT	CASSYGGGASLADTQYF
TRBJ1-3	.	16	TRBV5-1	.	TGCGCCAGCAGCGGGGACACACGATCCTCTGGAAACACCATATATTTT	CASSGDTRSSGNTIYF
TRBJ2-1	TRBD2	13	TRBV6-5	.	TGTGCCAGCAGTTATAATCTGGGACTAGGACAGTTCTTC	CASSYNLGLGQFF
TRBJ2-5	.	11	TRBV25-1	.	TGTGCCATCGAGGGTCCCGCGGCCCAGTACTTC	CAIEGPAAQYF
TRBJ2-7	TRBD1	14	TRBV2	once	TGTGCCAGCAGGGGCCCCGGGACAGGGGACGAGCAGTACTTC	CASRGPGTGDEQYF
TRBJ1-1	.	15	TRBV6-5	.	TGTGCCAGCAGTTACTCGATAGTTTCGTACACTGAAGCTTTCTTT	CASSYSIVSYTEAFF
TRBJ1-4	.	14	TRBV28	.	TGTGCCAGCAGTTTTCTCGGCGACCTCGAAAAACTGTTTTTT	CASSFLGDLEKLFF
TRBJ2-3	.	17	TRBV21-1	.	TGTGCCAGCAGCAAAGTTTGCGGGAGGAAGAAAACAGATACGCAGTATTTT	CASSKVCGRKKTDTQYF
TRBJ2-3	.	13	TRBV11-2	.	TGTGCCAGCAGCTTAGCGGGGACAGATACGCAGTATTTT	CASSLAGTDTQYF
TRBJ2-7	TRBD1	16	TRBV7-9	few	TGTGCCAGCAGCTGGTACCCTATGGACAGGGCACACGAGCAGTACTTC	CASSWYPMDRAHEQYF
TRBJ2-3	TRBD2	14	TRBV13	.	TGTGCCAGCAGTCCTGTCCCTATAGCGGGGGCGCAGTATTTT	CASSPVPIAGAQYF